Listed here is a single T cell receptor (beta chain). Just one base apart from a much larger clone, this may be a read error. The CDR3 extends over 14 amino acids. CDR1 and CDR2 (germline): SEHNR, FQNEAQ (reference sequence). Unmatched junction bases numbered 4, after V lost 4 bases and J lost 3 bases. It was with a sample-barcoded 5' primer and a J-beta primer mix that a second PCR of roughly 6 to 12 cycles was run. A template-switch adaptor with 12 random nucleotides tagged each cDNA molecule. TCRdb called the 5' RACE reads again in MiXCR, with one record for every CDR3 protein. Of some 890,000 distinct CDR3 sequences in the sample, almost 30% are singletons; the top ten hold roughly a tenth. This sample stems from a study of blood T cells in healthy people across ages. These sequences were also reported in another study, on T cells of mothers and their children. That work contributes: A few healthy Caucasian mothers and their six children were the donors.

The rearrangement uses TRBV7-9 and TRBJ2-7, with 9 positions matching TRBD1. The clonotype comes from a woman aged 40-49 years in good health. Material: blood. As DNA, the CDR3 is TGTGCCAGCAGCTCGACAGGGGGACACTACGAGCAGTACTTC. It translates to CASSSTGGHYEQYF.